Given below is one T cell receptor (beta chain) in context. The antigen is undetermined. This specimen comes from a study of CD8 T cells in ankylosing spondylitis. Scientists made TCR beta libraries using quantitative 5'-RACE with molecular barcodes. TCRdb processed the 5' RACE reads anew with MiXCR; each CDR3 protein has one entry. The data hold more than 150,000 distinct CDR3 sequences, with 18% observed a single time. Study-wide results and limits: Reported data indicate significant enrichment of disease-linked clones within matched ankylosing spondylitis synovial fluid. The disease-linked clones had a CD8+ phenotype and low blood frequencies. A motif in TCR beta, a set of eight or nine highly homologous variants, appeared characteristic of ankylosing spondylitis blood.

Per the germline V gene, CDR1 is SGHTA and CDR2 is FQGNSA. The V and J ends lost 2 bases and 5 bases respectively, with 21 bases between them. The CDR3 is 17 residues long. Sample: blood, either unsorted or a sorted T cell fraction (not recorded which). This receptor was obtained from a male donor aged 10-30 years with ankylosing spondylitis or in good health (not recorded which). The chain is built from TRBV7-2 and TRBJ2-5; D is perhaps TRBD2 (6 bases). CDR3 residues: CASSLSDSRGRWETQYF. CDR3 sequence (DNA): TGTGCCAGCAGCTTAAGTGACAGCCGGGGGAGATGGGAGACCCAGTACTTC.